This T cell receptor (beta chain) emerged from a study of cytomegalovirus exposure and HLA in healthy donors. 60 Vbeta and 13 Jbeta primers were used in PCR. The table came from immunoSEQ multiplex PCR; TCRdb's copy has only in-frame clones and leaves some out. The repertoire holds roughly 110,000 clones, with about 80% as singletons. V was pared by 5 bases and J by 7 bases, with 12 bases between. This CDR3 spans 13 amino acids. CDR1 and CDR2 from the germline V gene are MGHDK and SYGVNS. The clonotype originates from a woman between 35 and 50 years old in good health and CMV-seropositive. The chain links TRBV25-1 to TRBJ2-1; no clear D. Sequences were obtained from PBMCs. CDR3 nucleotide sequence: TGTGCCAGCAGTCCCCCGAGATCAAATGAGCAGTTCTTC. Protein: CASSPPRSNEQFF.